These 30 T cell receptor beta chains came from one sample sequenced in a study of low-dose radiotherapy and immunotherapy resistance in tumors. Both TCRalpha and TCRbeta chains were reverse transcribed with V-gene-specific primers. Using a constant-region primer together with a V-primer adapter, TCRs were subjected to around 20 PCR cycles of amplification. From the reads, TCRdb called clonotypes with MiXCR, one entry per CDR3 protein. The sample shows 30,000 to 40,000 distinct CDR3 sequences, about 20% of them seen only once. The sample's time point: after trial treatment. The treatment: LDRT plus nivolumab, ipilimumab, low-dose cyclophosphamide and aspirin (RACIN trial). Specimen: PBMCs, collected after low-dose radiotherapy plus immunotherapy. These TCRs come from a female donor with ovarian cancer.

This clonotype occurred many times. This sequence joins TRBV29-1 and TRBJ2-2; D remains unclear. Trimming removed 6 bases at V and 1 base at J, with 24 bases between. The CDR3 contains 18 residues. The germline V gene has CDR1 SQVTM and CDR2 ANQGSEA. The CDR3 spells CSVGGLGLVGKNTGELFF. CDR3 sequence (DNA): TGCAGCGTGGGTGGATTGGGATTGGTGGGAAAGAACACCGGGGAGCTGTTTTTT.

As for this clonotype: A far larger clone is just one base off, so this is likely a read error. The gene calls are TRBV6-5 and TRBJ1-5, with D uncertain. Between the trimmed V and J ends, which lost 8 bases and 0 bases, there was a span of 11 bases. Germline V lookup: CDR1 MNHEY, CDR2 SVGAGI. The CDR3 runs to 14 residues. Here the CDR3 DNA reads TGTGCCAGCGGGCCAGGATATAGCAATCAGCCCCAGCATTTT. This gives the protein CASGPGYSNQPQHF.

This clonotype has a count of ten or more. The chain uses TRBV19 and TRBJ2-3; D is perhaps TRBD1 or TRBD2 (5 bases each). Per germline, CDR1 LNHDA and CDR2 SQIVND (reference sequence). The V and J ends lost 4 bases and 0 bases respectively, with 8 bases between them. CDR3 size: 14 residues. The CDR3 sequence: CASSRGGSTDTQYF. The CDR3 region has the DNA TGTGCCAGTAGTAGGGGCGGGAGCACAGATACGCAGTATTTT.

This clonotype was seen ten or more times. This sequence joins TRBV5-4 and TRBJ2-7, with D unclear. Trimming took off 3 bases at V and 2 bases at J, with 3 bases between the two ends. Per the germline V gene, CDR1 is SGHNT and CDR2 is YYREEE (reference sequence). The CDR3 extends over 11 amino acids. CDR3 sequence: CASSSTYEQYF. The CDR3 DNA reads as TGTGCCAGCAGCTCCACCTACGAGCAGTACTTC.

This clonotype has a count of ten or more. V gene TRBV6-6 combines with J gene TRBJ2-1; 15 bases are a match to TRBD2. The CDR3 is made up of 18 amino acids. Germline V lookup: CDR1 MNHNY, CDR2 SVGAGI (reference sequence). Trimming cost V 4 bases and J 4 bases; bases outside gene matches: 8. The CDR3, as DNA: TGTGCCAGCAGTTTGGGACTAGCGGGAGGTCCACAGTACAATGAGCAGTTCTTC. It yields the protein CASSLGLAGGPQYNEQFF.

This clonotype was observed at least ten times. This rearrangement joins TRBV12-3 or TRBV12-4 to TRBJ1-5; the D is unclear. Trimming stripped 7 bases from V and 5 bases from J, with 12 bases between. CDR3 length: 13 amino acids. Here the CDR3 reads CASTLGSDQPQHF. The DNA of the CDR3 is TGTGCCAGCACCCTGGGGTCAGATCAGCCCCAGCATTTT.

In its sample, this clonotype was seen many times. The J gene is TRBJ2-2, the V gene TRBV25-1; TRBD1 matches at 9 bases. The CDR3 sequence is 15 residues long. The V and J ends lost 5 bases and 5 bases, in that order; junction bases with no gene match: 6. CDR1 is MGHDK and CDR2 is SYGVNS in the germline V gene. CDR3 nucleotides: TGTGCCAGCAGTACAGGGGGCGCAGGGACCGGGGAGCTGTTTTTT. It encodes CASSTGGAGTGELFF.

Ten or more counts support this clonotype. The chain is built from TRBV28 and TRBJ2-7; 8 bases match TRBD1. V lost 3 bases and J lost 4; bases outside the gene matches: 11. This CDR3 has 16 residues. Looked up from germline, CDR1 is MDHEN and CDR2 is SYDVKM. The CDR3, as DNA: TGTGCCAGCAGTTTCGGGGCATGGACAGGGCAATACGAGCAGTACTTC. This encodes CASSFGAWTGQYEQYF.

A word on this clonotype: It differs at one base from a far larger clone, so likely a read error. V gene TRBV28 combines with J gene TRBJ2-1, with a tentative D call TRBD2 (5 bases). From germline, CDR1 is MDHEN and CDR2 SYDVKM. V gave up 4 bases and J gave up 10 bases, with 17 bases separating them. The CDR3 length is 14 residues. This CDR3 reads CASSSWTGSYEQFF. The CDR3 DNA is TGTGCCAGCAGTTCGTGGACTGGGTCCTACGAGCAGTTCTTC. Combining the CDR3 with reference TRBV28 and TRBJ2-1 gives the whole variable domain DVKVTQSSRYLVKRTGEKVFLECVQDMDHENMFWYRQDPGLGLRLIYFSYDVKMKEKGDIPEGYSVSREKKERFSLILESASTNQTSMYLCASSSWTGSYEQFFGPGTRLTVL.

This clonotype was seen many times. The gene calls are TRBV7-9 and TRBJ2-7; no reliable D call. V dropped 5 bases and J dropped 0 bases, with 17 bases sitting between them. The CDR3 is made up of 16 amino acids. CDR1 and CDR2 (germline): SEHNR, FQNEAQ (reference sequence). The CDR3 is CASSHSRTESSYEQYF. The CDR3 DNA reads as TGTGCCAGCAGCCATTCCCGGACCGAGAGCTCCTACGAGCAGTACTTC.

This clonotype came up many times. This chain links TRBV6-6 with TRBJ1-1, with 8 bases fitting TRBD1. The CDR3 has 15 amino acids. Losses at the gene ends were 5 bases for V and 0 bases for J; bases not matched to a gene: 5. The germline gives CDR1 MNHNY, CDR2 SVGAGI (reference sequence). CDR3 DNA: TGTGCCAGCAGTATCGGACAGGGATTGAACACTGAAGCTTTCTTT. It is translated as CASSIGQGLNTEAFF.

The chain has TRBV5-3 and TRBJ2-2, with 8 bases aligning to TRBD2. TRBV5-3 is flagged as an ORF with uncertain function. Trimming removed 4 bases from V and 4 bases from J; junction bases left unmatched: 6. The CDR3 has 15 amino acids. The CDR3, as DNA: TGTGCCAGAAGCCTGGGGAGCGGGGGCACCGGGGAGCTGTTTTTT. Its protein product is CARSLGSGGTGELFF.

At least ten counts were recorded for this clonotype. The V and J genes are TRBV5-1 and TRBJ2-7; TRBD1 might be the D (6 bases). Per the germline V gene, CDR1 is SGHRS and CDR2 is YFSETQ. V shed 0 bases and J shed 0 bases, with 10 bases lying between them. The CDR3 runs to 15 residues. CDR3 bases: TGCGCCAGCAGCTTGGGGCAGGGGTTCTCCTACGAGCAGTACTTC. It encodes CASSLGQGFSYEQYF. The variable domain in full, with the rest retrieved from reference TRBV5-1 and TRBJ2-7, is KAGVTQTPRYLIKTRGQQVTLSCSPISGHRSVSWYQQTPGQGLQFLFEYFSETQRNKGNFPGRFSGRQFSNSRSEMNVSTLELGDSALYLCASSLGQGFSYEQYFGPGTRLTVT.

The gene calls are TRBV6-6 and TRBJ2-7, with 12 bases lining up with TRBD2. Germline lookup yields CDR1 MNHNY and CDR2 SVGAGI (reference sequence). The V segment lost 2 bases and the J segment 5 bases; nucleotides outside the gene matches: 4. This CDR3 has 15 amino acids. CDR3 loop: CASSYLTSGRDEQYF. The CDR3 DNA reads TGTGCCAGCAGTTACCTGACTAGCGGGAGAGACGAGCAGTACTTC.

This clonotype was detected ten times or more. The V call is TRBV7-2, the J call TRBJ1-3; no definite D call. CDR1 and CDR2 (germline): SGHTA, FQGNSA. V gave up 6 bases and J gave up 2 bases, with 11 bases separating them. This CDR3 region has 14 residues. CDR3: CASSQHWAGNTIYF. Written as DNA, the CDR3 is TGTGCCAGCAGTCAGCACTGGGCTGGAAACACCATATATTTT.

This clonotype was detected ten times or more. The rearrangement joins TRBV12-3 or TRBV12-4 to TRBJ1-5, with D possibly matching TRBD1 (6 bases). This CDR3 comprises 16 residues. V was trimmed by 1 base and J by 0 bases, leaving 10 bases between them. CDR3 region: CASSLGTVNSNQPQHF. The CDR3 nucleotides are TGTGCCAGCAGTTTAGGGACAGTCAATAGCAATCAGCCCCAGCATTTT.

With regard to this clonotype: Just one base apart from a much larger clone, this may be a read error. The chain combines TRBV2 with TRBJ2-5; 7 positions agree with TRBD1. CDR3 length: 15 amino acids. CDR1 and CDR2 (germline): SNHLY, FYNNEI. V lost 4 bases to trimming and J lost 5 bases; unmatched junction nucleotides: 10. The DNA of the CDR3 is TGTGCCAGCAGTGCTGGACAGGTTGTTTGGGAGACCCAGTACTTC. Translated, it gives CASSAGQVVWETQYF. Full variable domain (rest looked up from reference TRBV2 and TRBJ2-5): EPEVTQTPSHQVTQMGQEVILRCVPISNHLYFYWYRQILGQKVEFLVSFYNNEISEKSEIFDDQFSVERPDGSNFTLKIRSTKLEDSAMYFCASSAGQVVWETQYFGPGTRLLVL.

This clonotype came up many times. V gene TRBV21-1 combines with J gene TRBJ2-2; the listed D gene, TRBD1, was not tested against the DNA. TRBV21-1 represents a pseudogene. The CDR3 length is 16 residues. The CDR3 sequence: CASSKPRNREIGELFF. The DNA of the CDR3 is TGTGCCAGCAGCAAACCCCGGAACAGGGAAATCGGGGAGCTGTTTTTT.

This clonotype was seen repeatedly, ten times or more. This chain uses TRBV30 with TRBJ2-1; possibly TRBD2 for D (5 bases). The CDR3 totals 13 residues. The germline CDR1 and CDR2 sequences are GTSNPN and SVGIG (reference sequence). Trimming took off 2 bases at V and 2 bases at J, with 7 bases between the two ends. In DNA form, the CDR3 reads TGTGCCTGGAGTTCTAGCCCCTACAATGAGCAGTTCTTC. It is translated as CAWSSSPYNEQFF.

This clonotype was recorded at least ten times. The V call is TRBV3-1, the J call TRBJ1-1; D is ambiguous. CDR1 is LGHDT and CDR2 is YNNKEL in the germline V gene (reference sequence). The CDR3 totals 13 residues. V was cut by 4 bases and J by 7 bases, with 13 bases left in between. This CDR3 reads CASSLQGPGEAFF. DNA of the CDR3: TGTGCCAGCAGCCTGCAAGGTCCGGGTGAAGCTTTCTTT.

The chain has TRBV4-2 and TRBJ2-3; 8 bases match TRBD2. Germline V gene data show CDR1 as LGHNA and CDR2 as YNFKEQ. V shed 2 bases and J 2 bases; nucleotides not matched to a gene: 9. This CDR3 spans 17 amino acids. The CDR3 reads CASSQLGTSGITDTQYF. In nucleotides, the CDR3 is TGTGCCAGCAGCCAACTGGGAACTAGCGGAATCACAGATACGCAGTATTTT.

This clonotype was found many times. This sequence joins TRBV12-3 or TRBV12-4 and TRBJ2-7; D might be TRBD1 (6 bases). This CDR3 contains 15 residues. V was cut by 5 bases and J by 3 bases, with 17 bases left in between. The DNA of the CDR3 is TGTGCCAGCAGTAGACAGGCTAGCCCCCTCTACGAGCAGTACTTC. It specifies CASSRQASPLYEQYF.

At least ten counts were recorded for this clonotype. The chain uses TRBV12-3 or TRBV12-4 and TRBJ1-1, with no clear D. The CDR3 is 14 amino acids. Deletions cut 5 bases from V and 1 base from J, with 11 bases between. The CDR3 region is CASSRTGSNTEAFF. In DNA, the CDR3 is TGTGCCAGCAGTCGGACGGGATCGAACACTGAAGCTTTCTTT.

This clonotype was counted many times. The chain joins TRBV29-1 to TRBJ1-2; 8 positions agree with TRBD1. V was clipped by 7 bases and J by 7 bases; unmatched bases: 20. CDR1 and CDR2 (germline): SQVTM, ANQGSEA. The CDR3 runs 16 residues. The CDR3 nucleotides are TGCAGCGCCCGCGGAGGACAGGGCATAACTGGCGGTGGCTACACCTTC. Its translation is CSARGGQGITGGGYTF. Full variable domain (rest looked up from reference TRBV29-1 and TRBJ1-2): SAVISQKPSRDICQRGTSLTIQCQVDSQVTMMFWYRQQPGQSLTLIATANQGSEATYESGFVIDKFPISRPNLTFSTLTVSNMSPEDSSIYLCSARGGQGITGGGYTFGSGTRLTVV.

About this clonotype: This probably arose from a read error, given a far larger clone one base away. The chain combines TRBV6-8 with TRBJ1-5; D may be TRBD1 (6 bases). The CDR3 totals 16 residues. From germline, CDR1 is MNHGY and CDR2 SAAAGT. CDR3 sequence: CASSSGAIYSNQPQRF. The CDR3 DNA reads as TGTGCCAGCAGTTCGGGGGCGATATATAGCAATCAGCCCCAGCGTTTT.

The rearrangement uses TRBV7-3 and TRBJ2-1; D is unclear. Germline lookup yields CDR1 SGHTA and CDR2 FQGTGA. V shed 6 bases and J shed 9 bases, with 18 bases lying between them. The CDR3 extends over 14 amino acids. The CDR3 DNA sequence: TGTGCCAGCAGGGGAAGGTTACGAGGTATTGAGCAGTTCTTC. It yields the protein CASRGRLRGIEQFF.

This clonotype was observed many times. Being one base from a much bigger clone, this may be a read error. V and J are TRBV5-1 and TRBJ2-3; D is perhaps TRBD2 (6 bases). Looked up from germline, CDR1 is SGHRS and CDR2 is YFSETQ. Between the trimmed V and J ends, which lost 4 bases and 8 bases, there was a span of 17 bases. This CDR3 is built from 14 residues. The chain's CDR3 is CASSGPGLSSTQYF. The CDR3 DNA sequence: TGCGCCAGCAGCGGCCCGGGACTCTCCAGTACGCAGTATTTT.

The genes are TRBV19 and TRBJ2-5; TRBD2 matches at 13 bases. The CDR3 length is 15 residues. Germline CDR1 is LNHDA and CDR2 is SQIVND (reference sequence). The V gene end was trimmed by 5 bases and the J gene end by 3 bases; junction bases not matched to a gene: 3. The chain's CDR3 is CASSRLAGGEETQYF. The CDR3 DNA reads TGTGCCAGTAGTCGACTAGCGGGAGGAGAAGAGACCCAGTACTTC. The full variable domain, its missing parts supplied by reference TRBV19 and TRBJ2-5, is DGGITQSPKYLFRKEGQNVTLSCEQNLNHDAMYWYRQDPGQGLRLIYYSQIVNDFQKGDIAEGYSVSREKKESFPLTVTSAQKNPTAFYLCASSRLAGGEETQYFGPGTRLLVL.

This clonotype was seen repeatedly, ten times or more. The chain carries TRBV29-1 and TRBJ2-3, with D perhaps TRBD2 (6 bases). Germline CDR1 SQVTM, CDR2 ANQGSEA. The length of the CDR3 is 14 residues. Trimming removed 7 bases at V and 5 bases at J, with 19 bases between. CDR3 sequence reads: CSAKGRDPRDTQYF. The CDR3, as DNA: TGCAGCGCCAAGGGGCGGGATCCGAGAGATACGCAGTATTTT.

As regards this clonotype: Given a far larger clone just one base away, this is likely a sequencing read error. The chain carries TRBV6-8 and TRBJ2-1, with D possibly being TRBD2 (6 bases). CDR1 and CDR2 (germline): MNHGY, SAAAGT. CDR3 length: 13 amino acids. CDR3 protein: CASSETGTREQIF. CDR3 in DNA: TGTGCCAGCAGTGAGACCGGGACCCGGGAGCAGATCTTC.